These 24 T cell receptor beta chains were sequenced from one sample in a study of CD8 T cells in Susac syndrome. An input of roughly 0.5 to 1 ug of RNA was subjected to reverse transcription using random hexamers. TCRdb used MiXCR to reprocess the immunoSEQ multiplex PCR reads, holding one entry per CDR3 protein. The sample holds about 150,000 distinct CDR3 sequences, roughly 96% seen once. The sequenced sample consisted of CD4+ T cells from PBMCs. Every receptor here comes from a human donor with Susac syndrome.

The chain joins TRBV5-4 to TRBJ1-1; no firm D call. The CDR3 spans 14 residues. Germline V gives CDR1 SGHNT, CDR2 YYREEE (reference sequence). Trimming pared 2 bases from V and 8 bases from J, leaving 16 bases between. The CDR3 DNA is TGTGCCAGCAGCTTTCAGGCAGGCCTCGCCGAAGCTTTCTTT. It is translated as CASSFQAGLAEAFF.

V and J are TRBV29-1 and TRBJ2-7; 9 positions match TRBD2. V lost 6 bases, J lost 0 bases, and 3 bases stayed unmatched. Germline V gene sequence: CDR1 SQVTM, CDR2 ANQGSEA. CDR3 length: 13 residues. CDR3 amino acids: CSVAGGSSYEQYF. The CDR3 nucleotides read TGCAGCGTAGCGGGGGGCAGCTCCTACGAGCAGTACTTC.

The V call is TRBV3-1, the J call TRBJ2-1; TRBD1 matches 7 bases. CDR3 length equals 15 residues. V dropped 3 bases and J dropped 7; count of bases not matched to a gene: 9. Germline loops: CDR1 LGHDT, CDR2 YNNKEL (reference sequence). The chain's CDR3 is CASSQGIIQGNEQFF. The DNA of the CDR3 is TGTGCCAGCAGCCAGGGGATAATACAGGGGAATGAGCAGTTCTTC.

This sequence joins TRBV29-1 and TRBJ2-6, with D perhaps TRBD2 (5 bases). Germline V gene data show CDR1 as SQVTM and CDR2 as ANQGSEA. The CDR3 totals 14 residues. V was shortened by 1 base and J by 2 bases, with 6 bases between the two germline ends. The CDR3 DNA reads as TGCAGCGTTGAAGGAGGGCCTGGGGCCAACGTCCTGACTTTC. This encodes CSVEGGPGANVLTF.

The table lists this clonotype with a few counts. The chain recombines TRBV12-3 or TRBV12-4 with TRBJ2-5; perhaps TRBD2 as D (5 bases). The CDR3 length is 13 residues. Trimming removed 3 bases from V and 4 bases from J, with 9 bases in between. Written as DNA, the CDR3 is TGTGCCAGCAGTTTGCGCGGAGGAGAGACCCAGTACTTC. It is translated as CASSLRGGETQYF.

This clonotype was counted once. J is TRBJ2-7 and V is TRBV2; D gene unclear. Germline V CDR1 and CDR2: SNHLY, FYNNEI. The length of the CDR3 is 11 residues. V shed 6 bases and J shed 3 bases, with 6 bases lying between them. In DNA form, the CDR3 reads TGTGCCAGCAGGGCTAACTACGAGCAGTACTTC. It specifies CASRANYEQYF.

This chain connects TRBV27 to TRBJ2-7; D might be TRBD1 or TRBD2, each matching 5 bases. Trimming took off 4 bases at V and 7 bases at J, with 17 bases between the two ends. Germline loops: CDR1 MNHEY, CDR2 SMNVEV (reference sequence). CDR3 length: 14 residues. The CDR3 sequence is CASSYGTAMMEQYF. CDR3 DNA: TGTGCCAGCAGTTACGGGACGGCCATGATGGAGCAGTACTTC.

The CDR3 DNA is TGTGCCAGCAGTTATCGACAGGGCAACCTCAGGCAGCCCCAGCATTTT. Amino acids: CASSYRQGNLRQPQHF. The V gene is TRBV12-3 or TRBV12-4, the J gene TRBJ1-5, with 7 bases that match TRBD1. The CDR3 sequence is 16 residues long. With 4 bases clipped from V and 7 bases from J, the junction kept 13 bases outside the gene matches.

This clonotype was detected once. V usage is TRBV10-3 and J usage is TRBJ2-7; D unclear. CDR3 size: 11 residues. CDR1 and CDR2 (germline): ENHRY, SYGVKD. Trimming left V 5 bases short and J 6 bases short, with 8 bases between. CDR3 nucleotide sequence: TGTGCCATCAGTCCCGGGCCCGAGCAGTACTTC. Encoded protein: CAISPGPEQYF.

This chain uses TRBV20-1 with TRBJ2-1, with a possible D match to TRBD1 (5 bases). The CDR3 runs 13 residues. Germline V gives CDR1 DFQATT, CDR2 SNEGSKA (reference sequence). V lost 2 bases and J lost 6, with 11 bases in between. The CDR3 DNA reads TGCAGTGCTAGAAGTGGGGCTTTCAATGAGCAGTTCTTC. This gives the protein CSARSGAFNEQFF.

The chain employs TRBV7-8 and TRBJ2-1; 8 bases map to TRBD1. Germline V gives CDR1 SGHVS, CDR2 FQNEAQ. This CDR3 is 13 amino acids long. V shed 6 bases, J shed 5 bases, and the junction held 3 bases outside the gene matches. This CDR3 reads CASRPTGDNEQFF. The DNA for the CDR3 is TGTGCCAGCAGGCCGACAGGGGACAATGAGCAGTTCTTC.

The rearrangement uses TRBV4-2 and TRBJ2-6; D is perhaps TRBD2 (6 bases). CDR1 is LGHNA, CDR2 YNFKEQ, per germline. With 1 base removed from V and 0 bases from J, the gap between germline ends came to 7 bases. The CDR3 runs to 16 residues. The CDR3 coding sequence is TGTGCCAGCAGCCAAGGCGGGGCCTCTGGGGCCAACGTCCTGACTTTC. The encoded protein is CASSQGGASGANVLTF.

This chain links TRBV7-8 with TRBJ2-4; D not resolved. This CDR3 has 16 amino acids. The V end was cut by 0 bases, the J end by 0 bases, with 9 bases between. CDR1 is SGHVS and CDR2 is FQNEAQ in the germline V gene. CDR3 loop: CASSLAREVAKNIQYF. The CDR3, as DNA: TGTGCCAGCAGCTTAGCTAGGGAAGTAGCCAAAAACATTCAGTACTTC.

V gene TRBV20-1 combines with J gene TRBJ2-1, with 10 bases lining up with TRBD1. After removal of 6 bases from V and 6 bases from J, the junction contained 5 bases not matched to a gene. Per the germline V gene, CDR1 is DFQATT and CDR2 is SNEGSKA (reference sequence). The CDR3 totals 13 residues. The CDR3 loop reads CSAPGQGSNEQFF. Here the CDR3 DNA reads TGCAGTGCCCCGGGACAGGGGTCCAATGAGCAGTTCTTC.

The rearrangement links TRBV6-6 to TRBJ1-6; TRBD1 is a possible D gene (6 bases). V was pared by 0 bases and J by 12 bases, with 12 bases between. Germline V gene data show CDR1 as MNHNY and CDR2 as SVGAGI (reference sequence). This CDR3 comprises 14 residues. CDR3 protein: CASSYSGIRGPLHF. DNA for the CDR3: TGTGCCAGCAGTTACTCGGGGATCAGGGGACCCCTCCACTTT.

The rearrangement uses TRBV29-1 and TRBJ2-7; 7 nucleotides line up with TRBD1. Germline V gene sequence: CDR1 SQVTM, CDR2 ANQGSEA. V trimming: 7 bases; J trimming: 2 bases; junction bases outside the gene matches: 5. This CDR3 contains 12 residues. The CDR3 loop is CSAGDSPYEQYF. Written as DNA, the CDR3 is TGCAGCGCTGGGGACAGTCCCTACGAGCAGTACTTC.

This sequence joins TRBV7-2 and TRBJ2-1; 8 bases align to TRBD2. Germline CDR1 SGHTA, CDR2 FQGNSA. Losses at the gene ends were 5 bases for V and 8 bases for J; bases not matched to a gene: 17. CDR3 length: 17 residues. The CDR3 DNA follows: TGTGCCAGCAGCCTCTGGGGGGAGCGGGGGATCGAGTATGAGCAGTTCTTC. This codes for CASSLWGERGIEYEQFF.

This chain uses TRBV14 with TRBJ2-3, with D maybe TRBD1 (6 bases). The length of the CDR3 is 11 residues. Germline V gene sequence: CDR1 SGHDN, CDR2 FVKESK. V lost 8 bases and J lost 8, with 11 bases in between. CDR3 in DNA: TGTGCCAGCTCCGAGGGGGTTACGCAGTATTTT. Translating it yields CASSEGVTQYF.

CDR3 sequence reads: CASSLVRGKNTEAFF. Written as DNA, the CDR3 is TGTGCCAGCAGCTTAGTCAGGGGCAAGAACACTGAAGCTTTCTTT. The chain combines TRBV7-9 with TRBJ1-1; D possibly corresponds to TRBD1 (6 bases). V was cut by 1 base and J by 1 base, with 10 bases left in between. In germline, CDR1 is SEHNR, CDR2 FQNEAQ (reference sequence). CDR3 length: 15 residues.

The rearrangement joins TRBV23-1 to TRBJ2-1; D may match TRBD1 or TRBD2 (7 bases each). TRBV23-1 is labeled an ORF, and its function is uncertain. The V end was cut by 6 bases, the J end by 1 base, with 19 bases between. The CDR3 has 17 residues. Here the CDR3 DNA reads TGCGCCAGCAGCCCCAGGGGGGGCCAGAGTTCCTACAATGAGCAGTTCTTC. Translated: CASSPRGGQSSYNEQFF.

This chain uses TRBV2 with TRBJ1-2; D may be TRBD1 (5 bases). CDR3 length: 12 amino acids. The V gene lost 6 bases and the J gene lost 8 bases, with 13 bases spanning the gap. Looked up from germline, CDR1 is SNHLY and CDR2 is FYNNEI. CDR3 amino acids: CASREGPRGYTF. The CDR3 coding sequence is TGTGCCAGCAGGGAGGGACCAAGAGGCTACACCTTC.

The chain links TRBV3-1 to TRBJ2-7, with TRBD2 matching 9 bases. Germline lookup yields CDR1 LGHDT and CDR2 YNNKEL (reference sequence). This CDR3 comprises 16 residues. Trimming removed 3 bases from V and 4 bases from J; junction bases left unmatched: 10. Here the CDR3 DNA reads TGTGCCAGCAGCCAGAGGAGCGGGGGGAGGAGGTACGAGCAGTACTTC. This encodes CASSQRSGGRRYEQYF.

The chain combines TRBV15 with TRBJ1-1; D remains unclear. Trimming took off 0 bases at V and 0 bases at J, with 11 bases between the two ends. Germline V gene lookup returns CDR1 LNHNV and CDR2 YYDKDF (reference sequence). This CDR3 region has 16 residues. The CDR3 coding sequence is TGTGCCACCAGCAGAGATCTCACCGGGGTGAACACTGAAGCTTTCTTT. This sequence encodes CATSRDLTGVNTEAFF.

This chain uses TRBV20-1 with TRBJ1-4; no clear D gene. V was trimmed by 7 bases and J by 0 bases, leaving 12 bases between them. The CDR3 contains 14 residues. Per germline, CDR1 DFQATT and CDR2 SNEGSKA (reference sequence). In DNA, the CDR3 is TGCAGTGGTCCTCCTATTGCAACTAATGAAAAACTGTTTTTT. It is translated as CSGPPIATNEKLFF.